A selection of T cell receptor beta chains follows, all from one sample in a study of T cell repertoires in cytomegalovirus infection. TCRdb fed the reads into MiXCR, producing one record per CDR3 protein. The table has approximately 500,000 distinct CDR3 sequences, more than 25% seen once. Sequencing was done on a sample of PBMCs. Receptors were obtained from a human donor in good health (CMV status not recorded). Some clones in this sample may be carry-over from other donors' samples. The CDR3 runs from the conserved cysteine through the conserved F or W. A D gene is named only where the DNA matches it firmly. Rows may omit the clone size; those that give it use once, few, many or a size class.

>few|TRBJ2-1|.|TRBV28
TGTGCCAGCAGTTACAGAAGCAATGAGCAGTTCTTC
CASSYRSNEQFF
>.|TRBJ2-7|TRBD2|TRBV29-1
TGCAGCGTTGTGGGGACTAGCGGGTCGGTGGCCTACGAGCAGTACTTC
CSVVGTSGSVAYEQYF
>.|TRBJ1-1|TRBD1|TRBV6-5
TGTGCCAGCAGAATCGACAGGGGGCCGGTGAACACTGAAGCTTTCTTT
CASRIDRGPVNTEAFF
>few|TRBJ1-1|.|TRBV7-6
TGTGCCAGCAGCTCGGGGGGAACGCGGACTGAAGCTTTCTTT
CASSSGGTRTEAFF
>many|TRBJ2-1|.|TRBV7-2
TGTGCCAGCAGCCCCAACAGCGGAAGCTCCTACAATGAGCAGTTCTTC
CASSPNSGSSYNEQFF
>many|TRBJ1-3|.|TRBV28
TGTGCCAGCAGGGTTAGTCGGGGGGACTCTGGAAACACCATATATTTT
CASRVSRGDSGNTIYF
>.|TRBJ2-2|TRBD1|TRBV7-7
TGTGCTAGCAGCGCCGGGACAGGGGGCACCGGGGAGCTGTTTTTT
CASSAGTGGTGELFF
>few|TRBJ2-3|.|TRBV2
TGTGCCAGCATTAGTCGAGATACGCAGTATTTT
CASISRDTQYF
>.|TRBJ1-2|.|TRBV4-3
TGCGCCAGCAGCCAAATGGGGCTGAAGCTCAGAGGCTACACCTTC
CASSQMGLKLRGYTF
>.|TRBJ2-3|TRBD2|TRBV12-3/TRBV12-4
TGTGCCAGCAGTTGGGCGGGAGGGCCGCGCACAGATACGCAGTATTTT
CASSWAGGPRTDTQYF
>.|TRBJ1-2|TRBD1|TRBV7-9
TGTGCCAGCAGCTCCGGGACAGGGCTAGGCTACACCTTC
CASSSGTGLGYTF
>few|TRBJ2-2|TRBD1|TRBV24-1
TGTGCCACCAGTGATTTGGGGACAGCTGGGGAGCTGTTTTTT
CATSDLGTAGELFF
>many|TRBJ1-5|TRBD1|TRBV7-2
TGTGCCAGCAGCCTCGGGGCCGGCAGGGGGCATGGTCAGCCCCAGCATTTT
CASSLGAGRGHGQPQHF
>many|TRBJ2-7|TRBD1|TRBV7-2
TGTGCCAGCAGCTTACCGGGGGACAGGCGAAATTACGAGCAGTACTTC
CASSLPGDRRNYEQYF
>few|TRBJ2-5|TRBD2|TRBV19
TGTGCCAGTAGAAAAGGACTAGCGGGTGCCGAGAAGACCCAGTACTTC
CASRKGLAGAEKTQYF
>few|TRBJ2-7|.|TRBV15
TGTGCCACCAGCAGAGATCAAGGATTTAGCTCCTACGAGCAGTACTTC
CATSRDQGFSSYEQYF
>few|TRBJ2-1|TRBD2|TRBV7-2
TGTGCCAGCAACCCTGGCAGGGCTAGCGGGAGGAATGAGCAGTTCTTC
CASNPGRASGRNEQFF
>many|TRBJ2-5|.|TRBV7-2
TGTGCCAGCAGCTTAGGGGTCTTTCAAGAGACCCAGTACTTC
CASSLGVFQETQYF
>.|TRBJ1-5|TRBD1|TRBV19
TGTGCCAGTAGAGTAACAGGGGGTGTCAATCAGCCCCAGCATTTT
CASRVTGGVNQPQHF
>few|TRBJ1-5|TRBD1|TRBV19
TGTGCCAGTACATCCCGGACAGGGGGTATCCGGTTTCAGCCCCAGCATTTT
CASTSRTGGIRFQPQHF
>many|TRBJ1-4|.|TRBV7-6
TGTGCCAGCAGCCCGATCGGCCGCGGTGAAAAACTGTTTTTT
CASSPIGRGEKLFF
>few|TRBJ2-7|.|TRBV4-2
TGTGCCAGCAGCTCCCGGACTTTCCCCTACGAGCAGTACTTC
CASSSRTFPYEQYF
>many|TRBJ2-1|TRBD2|TRBV7-2
TGTGCCAGCAGCCCATGGGGGGGGAGGGCCGACAATGAGCAGTTCTTC
CASSPWGGRADNEQFF
>.|TRBJ1-5|.|TRBV28
TGTGCCAGCATCTCGGGGGGGAATCAGCCCCAGCATTTT
CASISGGNQPQHF
>.|TRBJ2-5|TRBD2|TRBV5-1
TGCGCCAGCAGCCAAGGGTGGGGAGCGGCTAGCGGGGCGAAGACCCAGTACTTC
CASSQGWGAASGAKTQYF
>.|TRBJ2-1|TRBD1|TRBV19
TGTGCCAGCGCCTTCCAACAGGGGGCCAGAAATGAGCGGTTCTTC
CASAFQQGARNERFF
>few|TRBJ2-5|TRBD1|TRBV20-1
TGCAGTGGACAGGGGATGCCCCAAGAGACCCAGTACTTC
CSGQGMPQETQYF
>.|TRBJ2-3|TRBD1|TRBV29-1
TGCAGCGTTGGACAGGGGACATACACAGATACGCAGTATTTT
CSVGQGTYTDTQYF
>.|TRBJ2-7|.|TRBV20-1
TGCAGTGCTAGAGCGGGAGCGAACGAGCAGTACTTC
CSARAGANEQYF
>many|TRBJ2-1|TRBD2|TRBV7-2
TGTGCCAGCAGCCCGCCGGGGGAGGGAAAAAGGCAGTTCTTC
CASSPPGEGKRQFF
>many|TRBJ2-5|.|TRBV7-2
TGTGCCAGCAGCTTAGTTGGGGCGGGAACGCAAGAGACCCAGTACTTC
CASSLVGAGTQETQYF
>.|TRBJ2-1|.|TRBV5-1
TGCGCCAGCAGCTTGTACCGGGCAGGGACCTACAATGAGCAGTTCTTC
CASSLYRAGTYNEQFF
>few|TRBJ1-5|TRBD1|TRBV20-1
TGCAGTGCTAGAACGACGACAGGGAGCAATCAGCCCCAGCATTTT
CSARTTTGSNQPQHF
>many|TRBJ2-3|.|TRBV7-2
TGTGCCAGCAGCCTGGGCGGTACTAGCACAGATACGCAGTATTTT
CASSLGGTSTDTQYF
>.|TRBJ1-2|.|TRBV7-9
TGTGCCAGCAGCCCAGCGGTGGCTGGCTACACCTTC
CASSPAVAGYTF
>.|TRBJ1-1|.|TRBV4-3
TGCGCCAGCAGCCAGGCACAGGGCGTGAACACTGAAGCTTTCTTT
CASSQAQGVNTEAFF
>.|TRBJ1-3|.|TRBV4-3
TGCGCCAGCAGCCAAGATAGGAATGGAAACACCATATATTTT
CASSQDRNGNTIYF
>few|TRBJ2-2|.|TRBV15
TGTGCCACCAGCAGATCCCCGGGACCAGCTGATACCGGGGAGCTGTTTTTT
CATSRSPGPADTGELFF